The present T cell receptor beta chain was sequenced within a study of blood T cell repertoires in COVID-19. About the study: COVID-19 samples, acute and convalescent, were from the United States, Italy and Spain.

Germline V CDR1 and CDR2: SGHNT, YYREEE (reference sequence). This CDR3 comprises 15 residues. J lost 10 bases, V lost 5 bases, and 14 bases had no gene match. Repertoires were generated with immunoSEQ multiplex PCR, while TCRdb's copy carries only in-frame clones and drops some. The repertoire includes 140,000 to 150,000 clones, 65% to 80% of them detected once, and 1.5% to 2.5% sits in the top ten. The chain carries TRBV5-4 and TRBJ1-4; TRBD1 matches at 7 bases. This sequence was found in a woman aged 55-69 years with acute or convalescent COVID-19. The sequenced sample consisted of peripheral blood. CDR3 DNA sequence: TGTGCCAGCAGGTCAGACAGGGACGGAGGAGGAAAACTGTTTTTT. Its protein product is CASRSDRDGGGKLFF.